Each of the 5 T cell receptor beta chains below was sequenced from the same sample in a study of blood T cell repertoires in COVID-19. Only in-frame clones appear in the TCRdb table, and some are missing; sequencing was by immunoSEQ multiplex PCR. Among 200,000 or so clones listed, roughly 84% were seen once. The specimen sequenced was peripheral blood. The origin of the receptors is a woman in her 40s who had recovered from COVID-19.

This clone showed up just a few times. V is TRBV18 and J is TRBJ1-1; D is undetermined. The CDR3 consists of 13 residues. Trimming removed 2 bases from V and 4 bases from J, with 8 bases in between. Germline V lookup: CDR1 KGHSH, CDR2 LQKENI. CDR3 in amino acids: CASSPTGSTEAFF. CDR3 in DNA: TGTGCCAGCTCACCAACGGGTAGCACTGAAGCTTTCTTT.

V usage is TRBV6-5 and J usage is TRBJ2-7; TRBD1 matches at 7 bases. The CDR3 runs 14 residues. V was clipped by 0 bases and J by 3 bases; unmatched bases: 2. Germline V CDR1 and CDR2: MNHEY, SVGAGI. The CDR3 DNA reads TGTGCCAGCAGTTACTCACGGGACAGCTACGAGCAGTACTTC. Protein: CASSYSRDSYEQYF.

This chain links TRBV23-1 with TRBJ2-5, with D possibly being TRBD2 (7 bases). Being an ORF, TRBV23-1 has a function that is uncertain. V shed 2 bases and J shed 4 bases, with 17 bases lying between them. The CDR3 runs to 16 residues. The CDR3 DNA follows: TGCGCCAGCAGTCAAGGGGGGGTCCAGGGGTTAGAGACCCAGTACTTC. Amino acids: CASSQGGVQGLETQYF.

The rearrangement uses TRBV13 and TRBJ2-3, with 8 bases that match TRBD2. V shed 1 base and J 3 bases; nucleotides not matched to a gene: 12. This CDR3 spans 18 amino acids. Per the germline V gene, CDR1 is PRHDT and CDR2 is FYEKMQ (reference sequence). The CDR3 region is CASSLAGGPSFSTDTQYF. The DNA for the CDR3 is TGTGCCAGCAGCTTAGCGGGAGGGCCCTCGTTTTCTACAGATACGCAGTATTTT.

The rearrangement links TRBV27 to TRBJ1-1; 9 nucleotides line up with TRBD1. Germline V gene data show CDR1 as MNHEY and CDR2 as SMNVEV (reference sequence). The CDR3 has 15 residues. The junction had 6 bases not matched to a gene; V was cut back by 4 bases and J by 3 bases. The DNA for the CDR3 is TGTGCCAGCAGTTCAATGGGACAGGGCGACACTGAAGCTTTCTTT. Translation gives CASSSMGQGDTEAFF.